This T cell receptor beta chain is from a study of cytomegalovirus exposure and HLA in healthy donors. About the research overall: Falling in the Caucasian-associated ancestry cluster were 81% of under 500 genotyped donors.

The V gene's germline CDR1 is SEHNR and CDR2 FQNEAQ (reference sequence). The CDR3 spans 12 residues. V shed 5 bases and J shed 8 bases, with 12 bases lying between them. PCR used 60 Vbeta primers and 13 Jbeta primers. Assay used: immunoSEQ multiplex PCR; TCRdb lists only in-frame clones, some missing. Altogether 210,000 or so clones are present, more than 75% being singletons, with the ten largest covering over 1%. The rearrangement uses TRBV7-9 and TRBJ1-2; no clear D. Material: PBMCs. The clonotype originates from a human donor in good health. The CDR3 DNA is TGTGCCAGCAGCCATGAACGTCAGGGCTACACCTTC. This sequence encodes CASSHERQGYTF.